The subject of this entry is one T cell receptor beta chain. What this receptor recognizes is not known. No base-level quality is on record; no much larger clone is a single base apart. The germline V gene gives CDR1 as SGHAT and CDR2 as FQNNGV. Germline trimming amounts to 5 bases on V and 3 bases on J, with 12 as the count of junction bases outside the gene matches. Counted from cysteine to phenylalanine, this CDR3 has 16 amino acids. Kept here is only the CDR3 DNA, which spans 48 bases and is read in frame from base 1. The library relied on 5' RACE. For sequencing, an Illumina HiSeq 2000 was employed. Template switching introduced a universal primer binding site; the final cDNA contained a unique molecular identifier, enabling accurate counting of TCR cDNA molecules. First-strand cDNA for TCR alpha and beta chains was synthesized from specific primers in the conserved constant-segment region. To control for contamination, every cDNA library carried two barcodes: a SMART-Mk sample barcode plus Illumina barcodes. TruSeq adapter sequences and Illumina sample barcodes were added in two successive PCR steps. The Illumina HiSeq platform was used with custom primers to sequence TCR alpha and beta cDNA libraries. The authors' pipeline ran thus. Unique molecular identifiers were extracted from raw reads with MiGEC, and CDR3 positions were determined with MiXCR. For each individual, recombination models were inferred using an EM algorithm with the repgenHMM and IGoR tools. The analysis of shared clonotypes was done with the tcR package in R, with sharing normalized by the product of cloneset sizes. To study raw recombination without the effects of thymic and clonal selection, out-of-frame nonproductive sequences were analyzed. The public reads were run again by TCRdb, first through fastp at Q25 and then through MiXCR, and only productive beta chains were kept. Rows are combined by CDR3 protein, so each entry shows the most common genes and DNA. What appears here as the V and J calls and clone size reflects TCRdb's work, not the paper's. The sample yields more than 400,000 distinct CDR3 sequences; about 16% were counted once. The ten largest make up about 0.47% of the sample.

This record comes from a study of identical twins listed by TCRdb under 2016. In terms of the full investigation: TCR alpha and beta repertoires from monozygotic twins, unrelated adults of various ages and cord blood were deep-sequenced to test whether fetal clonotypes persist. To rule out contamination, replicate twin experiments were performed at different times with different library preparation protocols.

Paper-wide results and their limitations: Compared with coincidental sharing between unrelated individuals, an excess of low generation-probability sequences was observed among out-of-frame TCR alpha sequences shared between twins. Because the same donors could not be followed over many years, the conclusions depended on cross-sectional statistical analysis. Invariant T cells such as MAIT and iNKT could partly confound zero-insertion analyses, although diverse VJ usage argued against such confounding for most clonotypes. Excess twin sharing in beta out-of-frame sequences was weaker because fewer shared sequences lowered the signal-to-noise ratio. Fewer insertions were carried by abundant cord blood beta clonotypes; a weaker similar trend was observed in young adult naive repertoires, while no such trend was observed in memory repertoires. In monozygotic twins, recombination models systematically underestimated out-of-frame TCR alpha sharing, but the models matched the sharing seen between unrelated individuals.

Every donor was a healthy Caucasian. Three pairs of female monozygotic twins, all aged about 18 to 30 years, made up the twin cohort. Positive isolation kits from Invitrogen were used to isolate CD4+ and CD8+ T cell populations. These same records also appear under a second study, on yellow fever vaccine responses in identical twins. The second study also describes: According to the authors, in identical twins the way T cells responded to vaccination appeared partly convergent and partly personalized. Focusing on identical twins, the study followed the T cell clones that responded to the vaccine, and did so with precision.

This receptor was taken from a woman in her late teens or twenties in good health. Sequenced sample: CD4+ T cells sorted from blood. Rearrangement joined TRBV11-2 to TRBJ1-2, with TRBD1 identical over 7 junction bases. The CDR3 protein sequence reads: CASSRSTGQSYYGYTF. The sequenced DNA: TGTGCCAGCAGCCGATCGACAGGGCAATCCTACTATGGCTACACCTTC. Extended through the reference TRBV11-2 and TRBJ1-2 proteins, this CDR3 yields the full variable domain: EAGVAQSPRYKIIEKRQSVAFWCNPISGHATLYWYQQILGQGPKLLIQFQNNGVVDDSQLPKDRFSAERLKGVDSTLKIQPAKLEDSAVYLCASSRSTGQSYYGYTFGSGTRLTVV.